This TCR beta chain was captured in a study of T cells in Graves' hyperthyroidism and ophthalmopathy. The germline gives CDR1 ENHRY, CDR2 SYGVKD. V lost 2 bases and J lost 4, with 16 bases in between. This CDR3 has 16 amino acids. This clonotype was picked up a small number of times. Amplification targeted TCR beta CDR3 regions from RNA transcripts. TCR CDR3 regions were first amplified by RT-PCR with HTBI primers. TCRdb processed the multiplex PCR reads anew with MiXCR; each CDR3 protein has one entry. The sample records roughly 700,000 distinct CDR3 sequences, roughly a sixth being singletons. Material for sequencing was blood. V and J are TRBV10-3 and TRBJ2-3, with no clear D. The TCR sequence derives from a middle-aged man with Graves' hyperthyroidism. CDR3 in DNA: TGTGCCATCAGTGAGGCGAGGACCAGTTTGGCAGATACGCAGTATTTT. Its protein is CAISEARTSLADTQYF.